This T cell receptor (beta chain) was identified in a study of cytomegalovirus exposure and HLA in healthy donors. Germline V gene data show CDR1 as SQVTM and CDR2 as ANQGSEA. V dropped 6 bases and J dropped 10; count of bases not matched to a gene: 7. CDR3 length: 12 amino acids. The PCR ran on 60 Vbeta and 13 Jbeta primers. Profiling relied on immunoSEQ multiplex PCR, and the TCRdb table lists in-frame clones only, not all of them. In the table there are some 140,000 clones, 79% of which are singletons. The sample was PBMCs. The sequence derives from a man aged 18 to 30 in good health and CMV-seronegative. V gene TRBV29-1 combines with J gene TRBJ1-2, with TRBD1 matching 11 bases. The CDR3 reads CSVDRTGGHYTF. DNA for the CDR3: TGCAGCGTAGATCGGACAGGGGGCCACTACACCTTC.